The 30 T cell receptor beta chains below were found in one sample sequenced in a study of cytomegalovirus exposure and HLA in healthy donors. PCR used 60 Vbeta primers and 13 Jbeta primers. The protocol was immunoSEQ multiplex PCR, while the TCRdb copy is restricted to in-frame clones and leaves out a portion. The table lists roughly 190,000 clones, around three quarters of them singletons, with less than 15% in the top ten. Material: PBMCs. The receptor set was obtained from a woman aged 25 to 39 in good health and CMV-seropositive.

CDR3: CASSESGFDGYTF. CDR3 nucleotide sequence: TGTGCCAGCAGTGAATCAGGGTTCGATGGCTACACCTTC. The rearrangement uses TRBV6-5 and TRBJ1-2; TRBD1 is a possible D gene (5 bases). Germline CDR1 MNHEY, CDR2 SVGAGI. CDR3 length: 13 amino acids. Trimming cost V 5 bases and J 6 bases, with 13 bases left between them.

The chain has TRBV7-2 and TRBJ2-7; D possibly corresponds to TRBD1 (6 bases). The germline V and J ends were trimmed by 0 bases and 3 bases, with 12 bases remaining between them. This CDR3 is built from 15 residues. Germline CDR1 SGHTA, CDR2 FQGNSA. The CDR3 nucleotides read TGTGCCAGCAGCTTAGCGTCAGGGGAATTCTACGAGCAGTACTTC. It is translated as CASSLASGEFYEQYF.

In its sample, this clone was seen once. The V and J genes are TRBV5-8 and TRBJ1-1; D is perhaps TRBD1 (6 bases). This CDR3 contains 14 residues. Germline assignment: CDR1 SGHTS and CDR2 YDEGEE. Trimming shortened V by 1 base and J by 1 base, and 8 bases separated the two germline ends. The CDR3 coding sequence is TGTGCCAGCAGCTTGCAGGGGTCGAACACTGAAGCTTTCTTT. Encoded protein: CASSLQGSNTEAFF.

The chain carries TRBV9 and TRBJ1-2; unclear D gene. The germline V and J ends were trimmed by 0 bases and 4 bases, with 10 bases remaining between them. The CDR3 has 14 residues. Per germline, CDR1 SGDLS and CDR2 YYNGEE. The CDR3 is CASSVGAVGYGYTF. The CDR3 DNA follows: TGTGCCAGCAGCGTAGGGGCAGTTGGCTATGGCTACACCTTC.

This chain connects TRBV29-1 to TRBJ2-1; 10 nucleotides agree with TRBD1. Per germline, CDR1 SQVTM and CDR2 ANQGSEA. The CDR3 covers 13 residues. The ends lost 7 bases at V and 9 bases at J; junction bases unmatched: 9. The CDR3, as DNA: TGCAGCGCGGCGAGACAGGGGGCAAGTGAGCAGTTCTTC. Amino acid sequence: CSAARQGASEQFF.

This clone was observed a few times. The gene calls are TRBV11-2 and TRBJ2-7; D uncertain. V lost 4 bases and J 2 bases, leaving 12 bases between the germline ends. This CDR3 region has 14 residues. Per germline, CDR1 SGHAT and CDR2 FQNNGV. The CDR3, as DNA: TGTGCCAGCAGCTCCCCGACACGCCCCTACGAGCAGTACTTC. This encodes CASSSPTRPYEQYF.

The chain joins TRBV27 to TRBJ1-2, with 10 bases aligning to TRBD1. The CDR3 extends over 15 amino acids. After removal of 5 bases from V and 5 bases from J, the junction contained 8 bases not matched to a gene. The V gene's germline CDR1 is MNHEY and CDR2 SMNVEV (reference sequence). This CDR3 is CASSLTTGGGYGYTF. The CDR3 region has the DNA TGTGCCAGCAGTCTAACGACAGGGGGCGGGTATGGCTACACCTTC.

This chain uses TRBV5-1 with TRBJ1-4; a possible D gene is TRBD1 (6 bases). This CDR3 is built from 16 residues. CDR1 and CDR2 (germline): SGHRS, YFSETQ. The V gene lost 1 base and the J gene lost 5 bases, with 15 bases spanning the gap. CDR3 protein: CASSLNPQGLNEKLFF. CDR3 nucleotides: TGCGCCAGCAGCTTGAACCCACAGGGCCTAAATGAAAAACTGTTTTTT. The full variable domain, its missing parts supplied by reference TRBV5-1 and TRBJ1-4, is KAGVTQTPRYLIKTRGQQVTLSCSPISGHRSVSWYQQTPGQGLQFLFEYFSETQRNKGNFPGRFSGRQFSNSRSEMNVSTLELGDSALYLCASSLNPQGLNEKLFFGSGTQLSVL.

The V call is TRBV19, the J call TRBJ1-2, with 12 bases fitting TRBD1. In germline, CDR1 is LNHDA, CDR2 SQIVND (reference sequence). Germline trimming cut 8 bases from V and 3 bases from J; bases unmatched to any gene: 7. The CDR3 loop spans 15 amino acids. The CDR3 region has the DNA TGTGCCAGTTCCGGGACAGGGGGCGCCGACTATGGCTACACCTTC. Amino acids: CASSGTGGADYGYTF.

The chain has TRBV5-1 and TRBJ2-1; 7 bases are shared with TRBD2. V was clipped by 0 bases and J by 3 bases; unmatched bases: 6. Germline V CDR1 and CDR2: SGHRS, YFSETQ. The CDR3 is 16 residues long. CDR3 nucleotides: TGCGCCAGCAGCTTGGGCGGGGGAAGCCTCTACAATGAGCAGTTCTTC. Translated: CASSLGGGSLYNEQFF. Full variable domain (rest looked up from reference TRBV5-1 and TRBJ2-1): KAGVTQTPRYLIKTRGQQVTLSCSPISGHRSVSWYQQTPGQGLQFLFEYFSETQRNKGNFPGRFSGRQFSNSRSEMNVSTLELGDSALYLCASSLGGGSLYNEQFFGPGTRLTVL.

V and J are TRBV30 and TRBJ1-5; TRBD1 is a possible D gene (5 bases). V was pared by 1 base and J by 5 bases, with 9 bases between. The germline V gene has CDR1 GTSNPN and CDR2 SVGIG (reference sequence). The CDR3 runs 13 residues. The CDR3 sequence: CAWSGGVDQPQHF. The CDR3 DNA follows: TGTGCCTGGAGTGGGGGGGTGGATCAGCCCCAGCATTTT.

The gene calls are TRBV28 and TRBJ1-5; TRBD1 matches 8 bases. The V segment lost 10 bases and the J segment 3 bases; nucleotides outside the gene matches: 20. The length of the CDR3 is 18 residues. Germline V gene sequence: CDR1 MDHEN, CDR2 SYDVKM. CDR3 region: CATNSPQGARVDNQPQHF. The DNA of the CDR3 is TGTGCCACCAACTCACCTCAGGGGGCGCGGGTCGACAATCAGCCCCAGCATTTT.

V gene TRBV12-5 combines with J gene TRBJ2-7; 8 nucleotides align to TRBD2. Germline trimming cut 6 bases from V and 0 bases from J; bases unmatched to any gene: 13. Per germline, CDR1 LGHNT and CDR2 FRNRAP. The CDR3 extends over 17 amino acids. This CDR3 reads CASGFMFLGLVSYEQYF. CDR3 nucleotide sequence: TGTGCTAGTGGATTTATGTTTCTGGGACTAGTCTCCTACGAGCAGTACTTC.

The chain carries TRBV5-8 and TRBJ1-1; 8 nucleotides line up with TRBD1. Germline CDR1 SGHTS, CDR2 YDEGEE. V lost 3 bases, J lost 1 base, and 11 bases stayed unmatched. CDR3 length equals 17 residues. This chain's CDR3 is CASSYGQGRPKNTEAFF. The CDR3 DNA reads TGTGCCAGCAGCTACGGACAGGGAAGACCTAAGAACACTGAAGCTTTCTTT.

The chain uses TRBV6-5 and TRBJ2-3; TRBD1 agrees at 9 bases. V was clipped by 2 bases and J by 8 bases; unmatched bases: 5. The CDR3 extends over 14 amino acids. Germline-derived CDR1 and CDR2 are MNHEY and SVGAGI. CDR3 bases: TGTGCCAGCAGTTACGGACAGGGGCAGGGTACGCAGTATTTT. Protein product: CASSYGQGQGTQYF.

Only one count was recorded for this clone. The V call is TRBV28, the J call TRBJ1-2; tentatively, D is TRBD1 (5 bases). V was shortened by 3 bases and J by 3 bases, with 11 bases between the two germline ends. CDR1 MDHEN and CDR2 SYDVKM come from the germline V gene. CDR3 length: 14 amino acids. CDR3 amino acids: CASSFRGVDYGYTF. The CDR3 nucleotides are TGTGCCAGCAGTTTTCGGGGGGTCGACTATGGCTACACCTTC.

The chain has TRBV7-2 and TRBJ2-5; maybe TRBD2 (7 bases). The CDR3 contains 15 residues. CDR1 SGHTA and CDR2 FQGNSA come from the germline V gene. The V end lost 5 bases, the J end lost 4 bases, and 17 bases lay between the germline ends. The CDR3 sequence: CASSPSRGGRETQYF. In DNA form, the CDR3 reads TGTGCCAGCAGCCCCTCTAGGGGGGGACGAGAGACCCAGTACTTC.

This clone appeared a single time. The CDR3 sequence is CASSPEVAGHYNEQFF. The CDR3, as DNA: TGTGCCAGCAGTCCCGAGGTTGCGGGCCACTACAATGAGCAGTTCTTC. This sequence joins TRBV7-8 and TRBJ2-1, with a possible D match to TRBD2 (5 bases). V lost 6 bases and J lost 3, with 18 bases in between. The CDR3 sequence is 16 residues long. The germline V gene has CDR1 SGHVS and CDR2 FQNEAQ.

The genes are TRBV15 and TRBJ2-5; TRBD1 might be the D (6 bases). TRBJ2-7 explains the end of the DNA better; the J call may be wrong. The germline gives CDR1 LNHNV, CDR2 YYDKDF (reference sequence). The CDR3 is made up of 15 amino acids. CDR3 coding DNA: TGTGCCACCAGCAGAGATGCCAGGGGAACCTACGAGCAGTACTTC. It is translated as CATSRDARGTYEQYF.

This chain joins TRBV29-1 and TRBJ2-1, with a weak D call TRBD2 (5 bases). The CDR3 loop spans 12 amino acids. CDR1 and CDR2 from the germline V gene are SQVTM and ANQGSEA. Trimming pared 4 bases from V and 8 bases from J, leaving 12 bases between. The DNA of the CDR3 is TGCAGCGTTGTGTGGCTAGCCGATGAGCAGTTCTTC. It specifies CSVVWLADEQFF.

This chain links TRBV5-1 with TRBJ2-7; maybe TRBD1 (5 bases). The CDR3 is 13 amino acids. Trimming shortened V by 4 bases and J by 7 bases, and 15 bases separated the two germline ends. CDR1 and CDR2 from the germline V gene are SGHRS and YFSETQ. The CDR3 spells CASSQGDSEEQYF. In DNA form, the CDR3 reads TGCGCCAGCAGCCAGGGCGATTCAGAGGAGCAGTACTTC.

The rearrangement uses TRBV4-1 and TRBJ2-1, with a tentative D call TRBD2 (6 bases). V gave up 0 bases and J gave up 4 bases, with 16 bases separating them. The CDR3 is made up of 17 amino acids. Germline-derived CDR1 and CDR2 are MGHRA and YSYEKL. The CDR3 protein is CASSQEVVRGGYNEQFF. The DNA of the CDR3 is TGCGCCAGCAGCCAAGAAGTAGTGAGGGGAGGTTACAATGAGCAGTTCTTC.

This clone was seen a handful of times. V is TRBV12-5 and J is TRBJ1-5; a weak D match, TRBD1 (5 bases). The V gene lost 6 bases and the J gene lost 0 bases, with 18 bases spanning the gap. The CDR3 has 17 residues. Germline CDR1 and CDR2: LGHNT and FRNRAP. Written as DNA, the CDR3 is TGTGCTAGTGGCCTTGACGACAGCTCTTATAGCAATCAGCCCCAGCATTTT. This translates into CASGLDDSSYSNQPQHF.

The chain joins TRBV4-3 to TRBJ2-3; 8 nucleotides line up with TRBD2. The CDR3 extends over 17 amino acids. J was trimmed by 5 bases and V by 0 bases; bases with no gene match: 10. Germline CDR1 reads LGHNA; CDR2 reads YSLEER. The CDR3 sequence: CASSQEWDGGVRDTQYF. As DNA, the CDR3 is TGCGCCAGCAGCCAAGAATGGGACGGGGGGGTAAGAGATACGCAGTATTTT.

This clone has just a few counts. The chain carries TRBV7-2 and TRBJ2-2; tentatively, D is TRBD2 (5 bases). The V gene lost 0 bases and the J gene lost 2 bases, with 7 bases spanning the gap. CDR1 SGHTA and CDR2 FQGNSA come from the germline V gene. The CDR3 runs to 15 residues. CDR3 bases: TGTGCCAGCAGCTTAGCTAGCGCCAACACCGGGGAGCTGTTTTTT. It is translated as CASSLASANTGELFF.

The gene calls are TRBV19 and TRBJ2-1, with 12 bases fitting TRBD2. Germline trimming cut 5 bases from V and 6 bases from J; bases unmatched to any gene: 11. From germline, CDR1 is LNHDA and CDR2 SQIVND (reference sequence). The CDR3 is 17 amino acids. The CDR3 reads CASSGGLAGLKGNEQFF. The CDR3 DNA reads TGTGCCAGTAGTGGCGGACTAGCGGGATTGAAGGGCAATGAGCAGTTCTTC.

This clone was recorded once. The chain links TRBV28 to TRBJ1-5, with TRBD1 as a possible D gene (5 bases). V was cut by 5 bases and J by 7 bases, with 18 bases left in between. The CDR3 extends over 15 amino acids. Per the germline V gene, CDR1 is MDHEN and CDR2 is SYDVKM. The CDR3 DNA is TGTGCCAGCAGTACTCCCCTCCTCAGGGTCCAGCCCCAGCATTTT. It codes for CASSTPLLRVQPQHF.

The rearrangement links TRBV12-5 to TRBJ1-1; D may be TRBD1 (5 bases). V was trimmed by 0 bases and J by 3 bases, leaving 20 bases between them. Germline CDR1 reads LGHNT; CDR2 reads FRNRAP. The CDR3 spans 18 residues. As DNA, the CDR3 is TGTGCTAGTGGTTTGGTACCCCCAGGGCTGAGGAGGGACACTGAAGCTTTCTTT. Its translation is CASGLVPPGLRRDTEAFF.

The chain links TRBV9 to TRBJ1-2, with D possibly matching TRBD1 (5 bases). Germline CDR1 is SGDLS and CDR2 is YYNGEE. The CDR3 consists of 14 residues. V lost 0 bases, J lost 1 base, and 7 bases lay in between. The DNA for the CDR3 is TGTGCCAGCAGCGTAGGACAGAGTAACTATGGCTACACCTTC. Translation: CASSVGQSNYGYTF.

The chain links TRBV5-1 to TRBJ1-2, with a tentative D call TRBD1 (5 bases). Looked up from germline, CDR1 is SGHRS and CDR2 is YFSETQ. The CDR3 spans 13 residues. Trimming removed 5 bases at V and 2 bases at J, with 10 bases between. Here the CDR3 reads CASREGQNYGYTF. In DNA form, the CDR3 reads TGCGCCAGCAGAGAAGGACAAAACTATGGCTACACCTTC.